A selection of T cell receptor beta chains follows, all from one sample in a study of molecular identifiers for immune sequencing clone quantification. TCRdb processed the PCR reads anew with MiXCR; each CDR3 protein has one entry. Here the sample spans about 100,000 distinct CDR3 sequences, roughly a third being singletons. Sequenced sample: naive CD8+ T cells from blood, with Jurkat cell RNA spiked in. The receptors were sampled from a human donor in good health. Some libraries in this study had Jurkat cell RNA spiked in. Both conserved end residues are part of each CDR3. The D gene is left open where the match is weak. Clone size is given for some rows only: seen once, a few or many times, or a class if the clone is expanded.

CDR3 DNA,CDR3 protein,clone size,D gene,V gene,J gene,CDR3 length
TGTGCCAGCAGCTCCTGGGGGGCGGTGCGCGAGACCCAGTACTTC,CASSSWGAVRETQYF,many,-,TRBV7-2,TRBJ2-5,15
TGTGCCAGCAGTTTCCGGGGCCCGAGCCCCTATGAGCAGTACTTC,CASSFRGPSPYEQYF,-,-,TRBV28,TRBJ2-7,15
TGTGCCAGCAGCTTCCCAAAGCAGGGGGCGACAGGGGGTCAGGCAGGAGCCAATGAGCAGTTCTTC,CASSFPKQGATGGQAGANEQFF,-,TRBD1,TRBV11-2,TRBJ2-1,22
TGCGCCAGCAGCCTGGTAACCTCGAACACTGAAGCTTTCTTT,CASSLVTSNTEAFF,-,-,TRBV5-1,TRBJ1-1,14
TGTGCCAGCAGCTTGTGGACTAGCAATCAGCCCCAGCATTTT,CASSLWTSNQPQHF,many,-,TRBV7-2,TRBJ1-5,14
TGTGCCAGCAGCGAGGGAACTAATGAAAAACTGGTTTTT,CASSEGTNEKLVF,-,-,TRBV9,TRBJ1-4,13
TGTGCCAGCAGGGGACGTAGGACCTACGAGCAGTACTTC,CASRGRRTYEQYF,-,-,TRBV6-9,TRBJ2-7,13
TGTGCCACCAGTGATATGGCCACAGGGGAGAACACCGGGGAGCTGTTTTTT,CATSDMATGENTGELFF,once,TRBD1,TRBV24-1,TRBJ2-2,17
TGTGCCAGTAGTATTGCCTCCTACGAGCAGTACTTC,CASSIASYEQYF,-,-,TRBV19,TRBJ2-7,12
TGTGCCAGCAGAAGCGGGGACAACTACTATGAGCAGTTCTTC,CASRSGDNYYEQFF,-,-,TRBV27,TRBJ2-1,14
TGTGCCAGCAGCTTCCGTAGACTAGCGGGATCGGATACGCAGTATTTT,CASSFRRLAGSDTQYF,few,TRBD2,TRBV7-9,TRBJ2-3,16
TGTGCCAGCAGCTTAGAGGTAGCGGGAGCGACCAAAAACATTCAGTACTTC,CASSLEVAGATKNIQYF,-,TRBD2,TRBV7-6,TRBJ2-4,17
TGTGCCAGCAGCTTAGGAACAGATACGCAGGATTTT,CASSLGTDTQDF,-,-,TRBV11-2,TRBJ2-3,12
TGTGCCAGCAACCCGGGGCTTGGGTACGAGCAGTACTTC,CASNPGLGYEQYF,many,-,TRBV2,TRBJ2-7,13
TGTGCCAGCAGTGAAGGACTCCCTGAGCAGTTCTTC,CASSEGLPEQFF,-,-,TRBV2,TRBJ2-1,12
TGTGCCAGCAGTATCAGACTGGCCGATCAGCCCCAGCATTTT,CASSIRLADQPQHF,many,-,TRBV12-3/TRBV12-4,TRBJ1-5,14
TGTGCCAGCTCACCTGAACGACTCAGGGTCACAGATACGCAGTATTTT,CASSPERLRVTDTQYF,many,-,TRBV18,TRBJ2-3,16
TGTGCTAGTGGTTTTGGGACAGACAATGAGCAGTTCTTC,CASGFGTDNEQFF,few,TRBD1,TRBV12-5,TRBJ2-1,13
TGTGCCACCCGCAGGGGGCTATGTGCACACCCCCTCCACTTT,CATRRGLCAHPLHF,-,TRBD1,TRBV28,TRBJ1-6,14
TGTGCCACCAGTGCGACAGGTCTCCAAGAGACCCAGTACTTC,CATSATGLQETQYF,-,-,TRBV24-1,TRBJ2-5,14
TGTGCCACCAGTGATTTAAGGGGACCGAACACCGGGGAGCTGTTTTTT,CATSDLRGPNTGELFF,-,-,TRBV24-1,TRBJ2-2,16
TGTGCCAGCAGCCAAGAATCTAGCGGGAGACACTTGGTCTACGAGCAGTACTTC,CASSQESSGRHLVYEQYF,few,TRBD2,TRBV4-2,TRBJ2-7,18
TGTGCCAGCAGCATTAATACCCCGGGACTGATCCAAGAGACCCAGTACTTC,CASSINTPGLIQETQYF,many,-,TRBV7-9,TRBJ2-5,17
TGTGCCAGCAGTTTACAACCGGCAGGAGACCCCCTCCAAGCTTTCTTT,CASSLQPAGDPLQAFF,many,-,TRBV28,TRBJ1-1,16
TGTGCCAGCTCCCGCGGGGGCTCCTACAATGAGCAGTTCTTC,CASSRGGSYNEQFF,-,TRBD2,TRBV27,TRBJ2-1,14
TGTGCCAGTAGTAGACTCCGGACAGGGGGCCGGCAGCCCCAGCATTTT,CASSRLRTGGRQPQHF,-,TRBD1,TRBV19,TRBJ1-5,16
TGTGCCAGCAGTCGCTGGGTATCTCAGCCCCAGCATTTT,CASSRWVSQPQHF,-,-,TRBV27,TRBJ1-5,13
TGTGCCAGCAGCTTGGTCCAAGAGACCCAGTACTTC,CASSLVQETQYF,many,-,TRBV13,TRBJ2-5,12